The sequence of this T cell receptor beta chain was determined in a study of T-cell reconstitution after alpha-beta-depleted transplantation in children. General study points: Alpha-beta T cells present about two months after transplant were reported to originate from several hundred expanded graft clones. Recipient T cells and thymic progenitors that survived gave rise to the high TCRbeta diversity observed at day 60 in some patients. A year post-transplant, T-cell counts and diversity derived mostly from newly produced T cells.

Germline trimming cut 5 bases from V and 4 bases from J; bases unmatched to any gene: 6. The germline CDR1 and CDR2 sequences are DFQATT and SNEGSKA (reference sequence). CDR3 size: 14 residues. This clonotype was counted only a few times. The antigen is not known. Unique molecular identifiers were built into the TCRbeta library. TCRdb called the PCR reads again in MiXCR, with one record for every CDR3 protein. The sample records 500,000 to 750,000 distinct CDR3 sequences, 25% to 30% being singletons. This sequence joins TRBV20-1 and TRBJ2-5, with 11 bases fitting TRBD1. The clonotype originates from a boy under two years old with Wiskott-Aldrich syndrome, due to receive a stem cell transplant. Sequenced material: PBMCs, taken before TCRalphabeta/CD19-depleted stem cell transplant. The CDR3 spells CSALPGQGGETQYF. CDR3 in DNA: TGCAGTGCTCTTCCGGGACAGGGGGGAGAGACCCAGTACTTC.